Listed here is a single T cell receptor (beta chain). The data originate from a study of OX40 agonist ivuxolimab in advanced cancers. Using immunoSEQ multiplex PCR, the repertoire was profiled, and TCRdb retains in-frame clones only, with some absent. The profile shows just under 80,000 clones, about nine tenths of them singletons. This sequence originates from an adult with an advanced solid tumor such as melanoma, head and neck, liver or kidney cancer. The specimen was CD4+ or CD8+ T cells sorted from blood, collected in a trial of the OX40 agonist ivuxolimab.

CDR3 sequence reads: CASSLMRGSTDTQYF. The CDR3, as DNA: TGCGCCAGCAGCTTGATGCGCGGGAGCACAGATACGCAGTATTTT. The gene calls are TRBV5-1 and TRBJ2-3, with D perhaps matching TRBD2 (5 bases). The ends were cut back, 1 base at V and 0 bases at J, with 9 bases in the middle. CDR1 and CDR2 (germline): SGHRS, YFSETQ. This CDR3 is built from 15 residues.